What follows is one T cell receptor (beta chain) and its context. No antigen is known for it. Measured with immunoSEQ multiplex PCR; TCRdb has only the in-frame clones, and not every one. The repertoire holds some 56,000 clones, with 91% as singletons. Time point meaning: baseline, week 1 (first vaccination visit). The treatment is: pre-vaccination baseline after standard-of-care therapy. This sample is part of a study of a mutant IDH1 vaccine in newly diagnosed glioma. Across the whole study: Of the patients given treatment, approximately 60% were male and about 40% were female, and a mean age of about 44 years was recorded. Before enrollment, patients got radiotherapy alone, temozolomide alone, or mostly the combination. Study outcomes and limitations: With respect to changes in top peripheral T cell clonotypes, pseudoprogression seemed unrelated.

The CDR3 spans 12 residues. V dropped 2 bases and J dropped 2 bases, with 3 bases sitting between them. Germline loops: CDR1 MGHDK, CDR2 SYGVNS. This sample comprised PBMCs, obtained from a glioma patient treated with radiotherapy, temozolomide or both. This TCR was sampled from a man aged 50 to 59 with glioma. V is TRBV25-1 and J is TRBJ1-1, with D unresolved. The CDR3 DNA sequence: TGTGCCAGCAGTGAAAGTAACACTGAAGCTTTCTTT. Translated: CASSESNTEAFF.